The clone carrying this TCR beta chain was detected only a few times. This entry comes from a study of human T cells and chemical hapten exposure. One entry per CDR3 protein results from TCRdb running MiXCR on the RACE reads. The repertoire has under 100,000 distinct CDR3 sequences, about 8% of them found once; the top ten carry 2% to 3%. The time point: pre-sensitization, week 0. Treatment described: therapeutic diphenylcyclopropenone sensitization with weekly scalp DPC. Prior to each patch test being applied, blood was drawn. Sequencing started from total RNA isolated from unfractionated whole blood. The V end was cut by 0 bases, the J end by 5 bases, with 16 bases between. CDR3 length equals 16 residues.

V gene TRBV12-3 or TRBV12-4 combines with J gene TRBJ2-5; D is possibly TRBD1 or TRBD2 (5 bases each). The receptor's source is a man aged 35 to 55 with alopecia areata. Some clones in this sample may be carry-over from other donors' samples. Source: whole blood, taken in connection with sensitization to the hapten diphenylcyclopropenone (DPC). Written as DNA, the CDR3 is TGTGCCAGCAGTTTAGCGGGCCGGGACCATATGGAGACCCAGTACTTC. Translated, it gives CASSLAGRDHMETQYF.